A selection of T cell receptor beta chains follows, all from one sample in a study of cytomegalovirus exposure and HLA in healthy donors. Some clones are missing from TCRdb's copy, which holds only in-frame ones; the method was immunoSEQ multiplex PCR. Of some 180,000 clones in the sample, approximately 80% are singletons; the top ten hold roughly 14%. Sequencing was done on a sample of PBMCs. The receptors shown here come from a woman aged 25 to 45 in good health and CMV-seropositive. The conserved cysteine and the conserved F or W are not part of the CDR3 here. Each record gives: V gene, J gene, CDR3 protein.

V: TRBV7-8; J: TRBJ2-3; CDR3: ASTYDRGGTDTQY
V: TRBV30; J: TRBJ1-2; CDR3: ACYSSGYT
V: TRBV9; J: TRBJ2-2; CDR3: ASSVGPAGELF
V: TRBV5-8; J: TRBJ2-5; CDR3: ASSLFGGETQY
V: TRBV11-1; J: TRBJ2-2; CDR3: ASSRWTAGAGGELF
V: TRBV20-1; J: TRBJ1-2; CDR3: SVTESYGYT
V: TRBV11-2; J: TRBJ1-3; CDR3: ASSFFQLGNTIY
V: TRBV11-2; J: TRBJ1-1; CDR3: ASSQGGVADTEAF
V: TRBV5-1; J: TRBJ1-2; CDR3: ASTLGTGAEGYT
V: TRBV6-5; J: TRBJ2-7; CDR3: ASSYSYGTYEQY
V: TRBV2; J: TRBJ1-6; CDR3: ASMISGTESSPLH
V: TRBV11-2; J: TRBJ1-2; CDR3: ASSRQGVGYGYT
V: TRBV6-5; J: TRBJ1-2; CDR3: ASGGTGATYGYT
V: TRBV5-6; J: TRBJ2-1; CDR3: ASSFLAGGLSSYNEQF
V: TRBV7-7; J: TRBJ2-5; CDR3: ASSLGPTGGAQY
V: TRBV11-3; J: TRBJ2-7; CDR3: ASSLEGLSEQY
V: TRBV5-5; J: TRBJ2-7; CDR3: ASSLAGQIYEQY
V: TRBV19; J: TRBJ2-2; CDR3: ASQLSGTGELF
V: TRBV7-9; J: TRBJ2-2; CDR3: ASSLGTEANTGELF
V: TRBV7-6; J: TRBJ2-7; CDR3: ASSLLPGLAGGPRSHSPEQY
V: TRBV4-1; J: TRBJ1-3; CDR3: ASSQDLRESGNTIY
V: TRBV27; J: TRBJ1-5; CDR3: ASSLRGDQPQH
V: TRBV11-1; J: TRBJ1-2; CDR3: ASSQGNYGYT
V: TRBV6-6; J: TRBJ2-1; CDR3: ASGDRGTSNEQF
V: TRBV15; J: TRBJ2-3; CDR3: ATSRDLGGGRPDTQY
V: TRBV10-3; J: TRBJ1-6; CDR3: AISRDRYNSPLH
V: TRBV5-6; J: TRBJ1-1; CDR3: ASSLRGIEAF
V: TRBV6-5; J: TRBJ1-1; CDR3: ASTATMNTEAF
V: TRBV5-6; J: TRBJ2-7; CDR3: ASSRDSYEQY
V: TRBV6-5; J: TRBJ1-1; CDR3: ASSYTTGGVNTEAF
V: TRBV28; J: TRBJ2-7; CDR3: ASSPAPGLYYEQY
V: TRBV9; J: TRBJ2-7; CDR3: ASSVAPTGALEQY
V: TRBV2; J: TRBJ2-7; CDR3: ASREMQGSTYEQY
V: TRBV15; J: TRBJ2-7; CDR3: ATGTAYEQY
V: TRBV15; J: TRBJ2-7; CDR3: ATSRDPRLVHEQY
V: TRBV28; J: TRBJ1-5; CDR3: ASSLGAPRSNQPQH
V: TRBV19; J: TRBJ2-3; CDR3: ASSIAGTDTQY
V: TRBV7-8; J: TRBJ1-1; CDR3: ASSSVGGLNTEAF
V: TRBV5-4; J: TRBJ2-2; CDR3: ASSGVTGDTGELF
V: TRBV6-5; J: TRBJ1-5; CDR3: ASNPTQPQH
V: TRBV27; J: TRBJ1-2; CDR3: ASSAVAGQGENYGYT
V: TRBV6-1; J: TRBJ1-5; CDR3: ASSWTGNQPQH
V: TRBV7-9; J: TRBJ2-1; CDR3: ASSALTSGEQF
V: TRBV9; J: TRBJ2-7; CDR3: ASSEVAGEFSYEQY